These 20 T cell receptor beta chains were all obtained from the same sample, sequenced in a study of CD8+ T cells in alopecia areata. The treatment was: oral pan-JAK inhibitor, 5-10 mg twice daily. Extraction of RNA preceded its reverse transcription into cDNA, which served as the sequencing template. The data were produced by immunoSEQ multiplex PCR, yet TCRdb's version contains in-frame clones alone and is incomplete. The sample yields around 150,000 clones, just over 65% seen once. Source: CD4+ T cells sorted from blood, taken at week 4, from a patient treated with tofacitinib. The receptors derive from a human donor with alopecia areata.

This chain uses TRBV5-6 with TRBJ2-7, with 8 bases aligning to TRBD1. CDR3 length: 13 residues. CDR1 is SGHDT, CDR2 YYEEEE, per germline. Trimming cost V 4 bases and J 3 bases; bases outside gene matches: 3. The CDR3 loop reads CASSRDRLYEQYF. In nucleotides, the CDR3 is TGTGCCAGCAGCCGGGACAGGCTCTACGAGCAGTACTTC.

This chain connects TRBV27 to TRBJ1-1, with 8 positions matching TRBD1. The CDR3 spans 15 residues. V lost 4 bases to trimming and J lost 6 bases; unmatched junction nucleotides: 10. Germline loops: CDR1 MNHEY, CDR2 SMNVEV (reference sequence). The CDR3 region is CASSSAPGQEAEAFF. CDR3 nucleotides: TGTGCCAGCAGTTCCGCCCCGGGACAGGAAGCTGAAGCTTTCTTT.

The V call is TRBV11-2, the J call TRBJ1-1; unclear D gene. V lost 0 bases and J lost 4, with 9 bases in between. The germline V gene encodes CDR1 SGHAT and CDR2 FQNNGV. The CDR3 contains 14 residues. CDR3 loop: CASSLDGSITEAFF. The CDR3 DNA reads as TGTGCCAGCAGCTTAGATGGCAGTATCACTGAAGCTTTCTTT.

CDR3 residues: CASSSLGETQYF. The CDR3 region has the DNA TGTGCCAGCAGTTCCCTCGGGGAGACCCAGTACTTC. The genes are TRBV6-6 and TRBJ2-5, with D hard to call. Germline-derived CDR1 and CDR2 are MNHNY and SVGAGI (reference sequence). The CDR3 is made up of 12 amino acids. Trimming left V 4 bases short and J 5 bases short, with 8 bases between.

The chain recombines TRBV10-3 with TRBJ1-6; no definite D call. V lost 4 bases, J lost 9 bases, and 10 bases lay in between. The CDR3 totals 13 residues. From germline, CDR1 is ENHRY and CDR2 SYGVKD. The CDR3 coding sequence is TGTGCCATCAGTGCGACCGCTGGTTCACCCCTCCACTTT. Translated, it gives CAISATAGSPLHF.

The V call is TRBV2, the J call TRBJ2-7; D uncertain. V was shortened by 1 base and J by 4 bases, with 2 bases between the two germline ends. Germline CDR1 SNHLY, CDR2 FYNNEI. The CDR3 loop spans 11 amino acids. The CDR3 coding sequence is TGTGCCAGCAGTGAAGGGTACGAGCAGTACTTC. It is translated as CASSEGYEQYF.

The chain joins TRBV6-5 to TRBJ1-3; D is unclear. Germline CDR1 reads MNHEY; CDR2 reads SVGAGI. This CDR3 comprises 14 residues. V gave up 10 bases and J gave up 0 bases, with 13 bases separating them. The CDR3 DNA reads as TGTGCCACCGCCCGGGCCCTCTCTGGAAACACCATATATTTT. Its translation: CATARALSGNTIYF.

The chain is built from TRBV5-1 and TRBJ1-2, with 7 bases matching TRBD1. CDR3 length equals 12 residues. The germline V gene encodes CDR1 SGHRS and CDR2 YFSETQ. Trimming took 4 bases from V and 8 from J; bases not matched to a gene: 5. The CDR3 nucleotides read TGCGCCAGCAGCCTGACAGGGAGCGGCTACACCTTC. The encoded protein is CASSLTGSGYTF.

This sequence joins TRBV5-6 and TRBJ2-3; D tentatively reads TRBD1 or TRBD2 (5 bases each). CDR1 SGHDT and CDR2 YYEEEE come from the germline V gene. The CDR3 is 16 residues long. V was shortened by 3 bases and J by 4 bases, with 18 bases between the two germline ends. The CDR3: CASSSQSSRGSDTQYF. The CDR3 nucleotides read TGTGCCAGCAGCTCCCAAAGTAGCCGGGGCTCAGATACGCAGTATTTT.

The count of this clone is one. The sample holds other DNA sequences that translate to the same CDR3. The V gene is TRBV29-1, the J gene TRBJ2-5, with 12 bases that match TRBD1. J lost 5 bases, V lost 7 bases, and 5 bases had no gene match. Germline V gene data show CDR1 as SQVTM and CDR2 as ANQGSEA. The CDR3 is 13 amino acids. Here the CDR3 reads CSAGTGGVETQYF. In DNA, the CDR3 is TGCAGCGCCGGGACAGGGGGCGTGGAGACCCAGTACTTC. The variable domain in full, completed from reference TRBV29-1 and TRBJ2-5, reads SAVISQKPSRDICQRGTSLTIQCQVDSQVTMMFWYRQQPGQSLTLIATANQGSEATYESGFVIDKFPISRPNLTFSTLTVSNMSPEDSSIYLCSAGTGGVETQYFGPGTRLLVL.

This clone was recorded once. The chain joins TRBV29-1 to TRBJ1-1, with a tentative D call TRBD1 (6 bases). Trimming stripped 8 bases from V and 6 bases from J, with 16 bases between. CDR3 length: 12 residues. Germline lookup yields CDR1 SQVTM and CDR2 ANQGSEA. The CDR3, as DNA: TGCAGCTCAGACAGGCCCGACCCTGAAGCTTTCTTT. Protein: CSSDRPDPEAFF.

The chain links TRBV30 to TRBJ1-5, with a possible D match to TRBD1 (6 bases). The CDR3 spans 13 residues. V shed 5 bases and J shed 1 base, with 9 bases lying between them. CDR1 and CDR2 from the germline V gene are GTSNPN and SVGIG (reference sequence). The chain's CDR3 is CAWRGQSNQPQHF. The CDR3 coding sequence is TGTGCCTGGCGCGGACAGAGCAATCAGCCCCAGCATTTT.

The rearrangement joins TRBV25-1 to TRBJ2-3, with TRBD2 identical over 8 bases. Germline CDR1 is MGHDK and CDR2 is SYGVNS. The CDR3 spans 14 residues. V lost 6 bases, J lost 6 bases, and 8 bases stayed unmatched. This chain's CDR3 is CASSVAGGPDTQYF. The CDR3 DNA reads TGTGCCAGCAGCGTTGCGGGGGGTCCGGATACGCAGTATTTT.

The chain uses TRBV29-1 and TRBJ1-1; D is perhaps TRBD1 (6 bases). Per germline, CDR1 SQVTM and CDR2 ANQGSEA. V was shortened by 3 bases and J by 9 bases, with 17 bases between the two germline ends. The CDR3 spans 13 residues. CDR3 bases: TGCAGCGTTGACCTGGGCAGGGGTGTTAAAGCTTTCTTT. Protein product: CSVDLGRGVKAFF.

The rearrangement uses TRBV9 and TRBJ2-4, with D tentatively TRBD2 (5 bases). The CDR3 is 14 residues long. CDR1 is SGDLS, CDR2 YYNGEE, per germline. The V gene lost 3 bases and the J gene lost 9 bases, with 16 bases spanning the gap. CDR3 nucleotides: TGTGCCAGCAGCGAGATCCCGGTAGAGGGCATTCAGTACTTC. As protein: CASSEIPVEGIQYF.

For the CDR3, the DNA is TGTGCCAGCAGCCCCCTAGCGATATCCTACAATGAGCAGTTCTTC. This gives the protein CASSPLAISYNEQFF. The chain carries TRBV4-2 and TRBJ2-1; D possibly corresponds to TRBD2 (6 bases). V lost 4 bases and J lost 1, with 11 bases in between. This CDR3 region has 15 residues. Germline CDR1 LGHNA, CDR2 YNFKEQ.

CDR3 DNA sequence: TGTGCCAGCAGCTTTCAGTCCCGGAGCACTGAAGCTTTCTTT. Protein product: CASSFQSRSTEAFF. V usage is TRBV5-4 and J usage is TRBJ1-1; D gene ambiguous. This CDR3 spans 14 amino acids. Germline CDR1 is SGHNT and CDR2 is YYREEE (reference sequence). The V end lost 2 bases, the J end lost 4 bases, and 12 bases lay between the germline ends. The whole variable domain, remainder taken from reference TRBV5-4 and TRBJ1-1, is ETGVTQSPTHLIKTRGQQVTLRCSSQSGHNTVSWYQQALGQGPQFIFQYYREEENGRGNFPPRFSGLQFPNYSSELNVNALELDDSALYLCASSFQSRSTEAFFGQGTRLTVV.

This rearrangement joins TRBV5-6 to TRBJ2-1, with 7 bases fitting TRBD1. CDR1 and CDR2 (germline): SGHDT, YYEEEE. CDR3 length: 16 amino acids. V lost 2 bases, J lost 4 bases, and 9 bases stayed unmatched. The chain's CDR3 is CASSFSAGTEYNEQFF. The CDR3 bases are TGTGCCAGCAGCTTTTCCGCCGGGACAGAATACAATGAGCAGTTCTTC.

This chain links TRBV6-5 with TRBJ1-6; a weak D match, TRBD1 (6 bases). The germline gives CDR1 MNHEY, CDR2 SVGAGI. Trimming removed 6 bases at V and 10 bases at J, with 19 bases between. The CDR3 consists of 15 residues. DNA for the CDR3: TGTGCCAGCAGCACCCCCGAGGGGGGAAGATCACCCCTCCACTTT. Translating it yields CASSTPEGGRSPLHF.

This chain connects TRBV5-1 to TRBJ1-2, with a tentative D call TRBD1 (6 bases). The V end was cut by 0 bases, the J end by 6 bases, with 15 bases between. The CDR3 is 15 residues long. The germline CDR1 and CDR2 sequences are SGHRS and YFSETQ. The CDR3 DNA follows: TGCGCCAGCAGCTTGGCAGGGGTCATTGACAATGGCTACACCTTC. Its translation: CASSLAGVIDNGYTF.